This is a list of T cell receptor beta chains from one sample in a study of CXCR3-negative and CXCR3-positive naive CD8 T cells. TCRdb re-called the 5' RACE reads, yielding one record per CDR3 amino acid sequence without DNA. Recorded for this sample: approximately 88,000 distinct CDR3 sequences. Material: naive CXCR3- CD8+ T cells from blood. These receptors were collected from a human donor in good health. Some clones in this sample may be carry-over from other donors' samples. The CDR3 runs from the conserved cysteine through the conserved F or W. Fields, in order: J gene, clone size, V gene, CDR3 protein. Size values are once, few and many counts, or a class for expanded clones, and some rows have none.

J: TRBJ1-1
size: .
V: TRBV12-3/TRBV12-4
CDR3: CASRGEGDRAEAFF

J: TRBJ2-2
size: .
V: TRBV7-3
CDR3: CASRQDLNTGELFF

J: TRBJ2-7
size: .
V: TRBV29-1
CDR3: CSVVSGLTYEQYF

J: TRBJ1-6
size: .
V: TRBV4-2
CDR3: CASSQEWTGDSPLHF

J: TRBJ1-1
size: .
V: TRBV13
CDR3: CASRSEPGTHTEAFF

J: TRBJ1-1
size: .
V: TRBV6-2/TRBV6-3
CDR3: CASSYGRNTEAFF

J: TRBJ2-7
size: .
V: TRBV6-5
CDR3: CASSYSGQGSGEQYF

J: TRBJ2-1
size: .
V: TRBV29-1
CDR3: CSVELADYNEQFF

J: TRBJ1-6
size: .
V: TRBV14
CDR3: CASSQGRSSYNSPLHF

J: TRBJ2-5
size: .
V: TRBV19
CDR3: CASSIDSGTGYAETQYF

J: TRBJ1-5
size: .
V: TRBV7-9
CDR3: CASSGTAENQPQHF

J: TRBJ2-5
size: .
V: TRBV4-3
CDR3: CASSQDPGEKYQETQYF

J: TRBJ2-7
size: .
V: TRBV28
CDR3: CAATTGGSYEQYF

J: TRBJ2-7
size: .
V: TRBV4-1
CDR3: CASSQVLAGSYEQYF

J: TRBJ1-2
size: .
V: TRBV5-1
CDR3: CASSLYLDSQEGYTF

J: TRBJ2-7
size: .
V: TRBV7-2
CDR3: CASSPPGQAPSYEQYF

J: TRBJ1-2
size: .
V: TRBV6-5
CDR3: CASSYGTGSNYGYTF

J: TRBJ1-1
size: .
V: TRBV7-9
CDR3: CASTITTGGGEAFF

J: TRBJ2-2
size: .
V: TRBV28
CDR3: CASSSDRGSTGELFF

J: TRBJ1-5
size: .
V: TRBV28
CDR3: CASSFAGGSVQPQHF

J: TRBJ2-1
size: .
V: TRBV28
CDR3: CASSFIFSTSGYNEQFF

J: TRBJ2-7
size: .
V: TRBV20-1
CDR3: CSAGLTQGTSYEQYF

J: TRBJ2-5
size: .
V: TRBV9
CDR3: CASSVDGTQETQYF

J: TRBJ2-5
size: .
V: TRBV12-3/TRBV12-4
CDR3: CASMDGSQETQYF

J: TRBJ2-4
size: .
V: TRBV15
CDR3: CATSRDKTGGFDIQYF

J: TRBJ1-5
size: .
V: TRBV6-5
CDR3: CASSYDVGTQPQHF

J: TRBJ1-1
size: .
V: TRBV29-1
CDR3: CSVEFLDTEAFF

J: TRBJ1-6
size: .
V: TRBV9
CDR3: CASSDRGNNSPLHF

J: TRBJ2-2
size: .
V: TRBV4-1
CDR3: CASSRTINTGELFF

J: TRBJ1-1
size: .
V: TRBV5-4
CDR3: CASSLFLSPEAFF

J: TRBJ2-5
size: .
V: TRBV20-1
CDR3: CSATAANYRGRDWETQYF

J: TRBJ2-1
size: .
V: TRBV29-1
CDR3: CSSGQGYNEQFF

J: TRBJ2-7
size: .
V: TRBV29-1
CDR3: CSVVGGAYEQYF

J: TRBJ2-1
size: .
V: TRBV6-2/TRBV6-3
CDR3: CASSLIAANEQFF

J: TRBJ2-7
size: .
V: TRBV7-6
CDR3: CASSLGDRGLYEQYF

J: TRBJ2-3
size: .
V: TRBV28
CDR3: CASSLIQSTDTQYF

J: TRBJ2-1
size: .
V: TRBV19
CDR3: CASSIAGTYNEQFF

J: TRBJ2-1
size: .
V: TRBV12-3/TRBV12-4
CDR3: CASSLYGQGVNEQFF

J: TRBJ2-5
size: .
V: TRBV28
CDR3: CATREGTQETQYF

J: TRBJ2-7
size: .
V: TRBV7-2
CDR3: CASSLLLGDSEQYF

J: TRBJ1-2
size: .
V: TRBV29-1
CDR3: CSVPWSSDGQDGYTF

J: TRBJ2-7
size: .
V: TRBV9
CDR3: CASSAYHRDHEQYF

J: TRBJ2-7
size: .
V: TRBV27
CDR3: CASSLITGAGIYEQYF

J: TRBJ2-1
size: medium-sized
V: TRBV29-1
CDR3: CSVEPAPQSEQFF

J: TRBJ2-2
size: .
V: TRBV7-9
CDR3: CASSRRDPTTGELFF

J: TRBJ1-2
size: .
V: TRBV9
CDR3: CASTKVLDYGYTF

J: TRBJ1-1
size: .
V: TRBV6-4
CDR3: CASSETGTGGTEAFF

J: TRBJ2-3
size: .
V: TRBV23-1
CDR3: CASSHADGTSGGGTDTQYF

J: TRBJ1-2
size: .
V: TRBV19
CDR3: CASSISAGYGYTF

J: TRBJ2-5
size: .
V: TRBV3-1
CDR3: CASSQFSSRGASIETQYF

J: TRBJ2-1
size: .
V: TRBV4-1
CDR3: CASSQVTDNEQFF

J: TRBJ2-1
size: .
V: TRBV30
CDR3: CAWSVGGLAYNEQFF